This T cell receptor (beta chain) derives from a study of blood T cell repertoires in COVID-19. Study as a whole: Spain, Italy and the United States supplied samples that represented acute and convalescent COVID-19. The analysed material was cDNA or gDNA that came from T cells, B-cell-depleted T cells, or PBMCs.

In the original workflow: Using reference gene primer amplification, nucleated cell counts were estimated. Measured with immunoSEQ multiplex PCR; TCRdb has only the in-frame clones, and not every one. V, J and clone size derive from that table, while D and trimming were established from the DNA sequence. This table has some 260,000 clones, around 90% appearing once. Germline V lookup: CDR1 LNHNV, CDR2 YYDKDF (reference sequence). CDR3 size: 15 residues. The ends were cut back, 0 bases at V and 2 bases at J, with 8 bases in the middle. The chain recombines TRBV15 with TRBJ1-3; D is uncertain. Sequenced input: peripheral blood. The receptor comes from a woman aged 25-40 years with acute or convalescent COVID-19. CDR3 nucleotides: TGTGCCACCAGCAGAGATCGGAGTCCTGGAAACACCATATATTTT. It encodes CATSRDRSPGNTIYF.